Presented here are 4 T cell receptor beta chains from one specimen sequenced in a study of Tregs in tolerant kidney transplant recipients. TCRdb's table, derived via immunoSEQ multiplex PCR, lists solely in-frame clones and lacks some. Here the sample spans tens of thousands of clones, about 91% being singletons. This sample comprised Tregs from blood, obtained before the transplant. These receptors were collected from a human donor who received a combined kidney and bone marrow transplant.

The chain couples TRBV6-1 to TRBJ2-4, with no clear D. Germline CDR1 and CDR2: MNHNS and SASEGT. The CDR3 spans 16 residues. Trimming shortened V by 4 bases and J by 0 bases, and 13 bases separated the two germline ends. CDR3 region: CASSAIDREAKNIQYF. In nucleotides, the CDR3 is TGTGCCAGCAGTGCCATCGATAGGGAAGCCAAAAACATTCAGTACTTC.

This clone was found once. The chain is built from TRBV7-2 and TRBJ1-5; tentatively, D is TRBD1 (6 bases). CDR1 and CDR2 (germline): SGHTA, FQGNSA. V was trimmed by 4 bases and J by 3 bases, leaving 13 bases between them. This CDR3 contains 15 residues. The CDR3 sequence: CASSSGGQPNQPQHF. In nucleotides, the CDR3 is TGTGCCAGCAGCTCCGGGGGCCAGCCCAATCAGCCCCAGCATTTT.

The gene calls are TRBV9 and TRBJ2-7, with no clear D. The ends were cut back, 2 bases at V and 2 bases at J, with 17 bases in the middle. Germline V lookup: CDR1 SGDLS, CDR2 YYNGEE. The CDR3 extends over 16 amino acids. CDR3 DNA: TGTGCCAGCAGCGTCGCGGTCCGTGCTGAGACCTACGAGCAGTACTTC. Amino acid sequence: CASSVAVRAETYEQYF.

The chain links TRBV18 to TRBJ2-3, with a weak D call TRBD2 (6 bases). Germline lookup yields CDR1 KGHSH and CDR2 LQKENI. The CDR3 spans 14 residues. Between the trimmed V and J ends, which lost 0 bases and 4 bases, there was a span of 8 bases. CDR3 in amino acids: CASSPPEGSDTQYF. In DNA, the CDR3 is TGTGCCAGCTCACCACCGGAGGGATCAGATACGCAGTATTTT.